Reported below is one T cell receptor beta chain. The antigen is not known. The sample belongs to a study of T cell responses to AZD1222 COVID-19 vaccine. Study results and limitations: Vaccination with two AZD1222 doses was followed by a rise in Spike-specific TCR breadth and depth. Baseline serostatus was positive in only six AZD1222 recipients. The span of vaccine-associated CD4 TCRs extended across spike, with dominance at 160-218 and 743-854. Nearly half of spike-specific TCRs reportedly go after variant regions that carry no mutations.

Assay used: immunoSEQ multiplex PCR; TCRdb lists only in-frame clones, some missing. Of around 120,000 clones in the sample, approximately 92% are singletons; the top ten hold roughly 1.2%. Germline V lookup: CDR1 SGHTA, CDR2 FQGNSA. The ends lost 4 bases at V and 2 bases at J; junction bases unmatched: 3. CDR3 length: 15 residues. This TCR was sampled from an adult in good health. The V gene is TRBV7-2, the J gene TRBJ2-7; TRBD2 agrees at 12 bases. Sequencing used peripheral blood, obtained on day 0 of AZD1222 vaccination. CDR3: CASSSRTSGTYEQYF. As DNA, the CDR3 is TGTGCCAGCAGCTCCCGGACTAGCGGGACCTACGAGCAGTACTTC.